The TCR beta chain described here comes from a study of cytomegalovirus exposure and HLA in healthy donors. Study-level results: There were some 150 TCR beta chains listed as cytomegalovirus-associated. Later on, an analysis tied 15,000 to 20,000 TCR beta sequences to HLA alleles at 0.05 false discovery rate. Earlier analysis yielded a pattern in which most TCR beta V segments were productive about 90% or about 30% of the time.

Points on this clone: Its antigen is still unknown.

A multiplex PCR was run with 60 Vbeta primers and 13 Jbeta primers. TCRdb's copy holds only in-frame clones and misses some; the assay was immunoSEQ multiplex PCR. The sample yields some 160,000 clones, 65% to 85% seen once. From germline, CDR1 is SGDLS and CDR2 YYNGEE. V lost 3 bases to trimming and J lost 2 bases, with 12 bases between them. This CDR3 contains 14 residues. This chain connects TRBV9 to TRBJ2-7; maybe TRBD2 (5 bases). This TCR derives from a male donor in good health and CMV-seronegative. The sample taken for sequencing was PBMCs. The DNA of the CDR3 is TGTGCCAGCAGCGCGGACTGGGGTGCCTACGAGCAGTACTTC. It translates to CASSADWGAYEQYF.